This T cell receptor (beta chain) was captured by sequencing in a study of cytomegalovirus exposure and HLA in healthy donors (dated by TCRdb to about 2017). In terms of the full investigation: In an earlier analysis of 450 to 750 of the donors, 250 to 350 Gb of sequence data and 117 million unique TCR beta sequences from about 190 million T cells were reported. Among around 400 genotyped donors of the cohort, an average of around 240,000 unique TCR beta nucleotide sequences was sequenced per donor, of which 15% to 20% were non-productive. An earlier analysis of around 640 of the donors used high-throughput TCR beta sequencing to judge whether each TCR beta V gene segment behaved as functional or pseudogenic. Roughly 300 gigabases of sequencing data and tens of millions of unique TCR sequences made up an early release that covered 640 HLA-typed donors. In addition to the first cohort of about 650 subjects, a separate validation cohort of 130 or so different subjects was used. Typing coverage differed by locus: A, B, C, DRB1 and DQB1 were typed in roughly 629-640 donors, DQA1 in about 500, DPA1 in 600 to 610, and DPB1 in 472. The study used immunosequencing to profile the T cell repertoires of 600 to 850 subjects and linked those repertoires to cytomegalovirus serostatus. Donor age, sex, ethnicity and CMV serostatus were compiled together with the repertoire data. Of the 300 to 500 genotyped donors, less than 90% were placed in the genetic ancestry cluster associated with self-reported Caucasian donors. To predict cytomegalovirus infection status, the study combined high-throughput TCR immunosequencing, statistical association of individual TCRs with disease status, and machine learning. Five DR-DQ haplotypes were handled as single units for association and clustering because linkage in the cohort was strong. Rather than drawing on any new phenotypic data, the later analysis identified candidate immune exposures from TCR beta sequences and the way those sequences occurred across donors. The aim of the study was to test whether cataloging public T cell receptors could identify signatures of past pathogen exposure. In a later analysis, previously published TCR beta repertoires from several hundred donors were re-analyzed and high-resolution HLA genotyping was added so that TCR occurrence patterns could be studied. All discovery cohort repertoires had been generated on a single sequencing platform. Genome-wide SNP genotypes for about 60% of the roughly 700 donors were used in a later genetic analysis, which treated that subset as a discovery cohort. HLA typing included class I and class II loci at four-digit resolution. What the work shows at the level of the full study, not this receptor alone: In a later analysis, most CMV-associated TCR beta chains were found to appear HLA-restricted, with HLA associations seemingly driven largely by CMV exposure. Presence/absence analyses assumed roughly uniform sequencing depth across donors, an assumption that may not hold. Because HLA typing was missing for some donors at each locus, association tests included only the typed subset. In an earlier analysis of about 600 of the donors, most TCR beta V segments appeared in productive rearrangements about 87% or about 30% of the time, broadly matching IMGT annotations. In this cohort, only TCR beta chains were sequenced, and detectable features were limited by the absence of alpha or paired-chain data. A further reported finding was that TCR beta sequences accurately predicted the HLA-A and HLA-B alleles for most subjects in the first cohort. According to a later genetic analysis, donors in an Asian-associated ancestry cluster had fewer N-insertions in productive TCRs than the roughly 670-donor mean. Specific HLA alleles were associated with 15,000 to 20,000 TCR beta sequences at a false discovery rate of 0.05 in a later analysis. A cluster of highly shared sequence variants was judged likely to be a technical artifact of the sequencing pipeline. Some IMGT-functional V segments, including TRBV6-2 and TRBV6-3, could not be told apart with the 87-base-pair reads, so those segments were excluded. Correlated functional status among segregating V segments might reflect linkage disequilibrium, but an unknown experimental factor could not be ruled out. According to a later analysis, TCR association rates differed among HLA loci, with DRB1 alleles showing the most associated TCRs and HLA-C alleles showing the fewest. The classifier was reported to diagnose cytomegalovirus status with high specificity and sensitivity in both the original and validation cohorts. Immune exposure information for the cohort was limited to CMV serostatus. A later analysis found that HLA-associated TCR beta chains were more clonally expanded and had lower generation probabilities than equally common non-associated chains. According to the authors, the approach could potentially be generalized to other disease states and immunological phenotypes. When HLA alleles, especially DR and DQ, strongly co-occurred, attributing TCR associations to individual alleles was difficult. A later analysis reported that several top co-occurrence clusters appeared linked to parvovirus B19, influenza, CMV and Epstein-Barr virus. In the study, around 150 TCR beta chains were listed as associated with cytomegalovirus. An association between a missense DCLRE1C variant and V-gene and J-gene trimming of TCR beta chains was found in a later genetic analysis and replicated in an independent cohort. Across donors, most TCR sequences were observed very rarely, whereas some public TCRs were present in many individuals. Roughly 15 rarely observed V segments, including chromosome 9 orphons, were excluded from the earlier analysis of a few hundred of the donors because counts were too low. In vitro tests confirmed that a few of the cytomegalovirus-associated TCR beta chains recognize cytomegalovirus antigens.

The cohort was made up of about 610 healthy bone marrow donors. All cohort members were sampled while nominally healthy, although unrecorded immune exposures were likely present. The donor tested CMV seronegative, placing the donor among the 350 to 400 seronegative members of the cohort. Every donor gave a peripheral blood sample, and the peripheral blood mononuclear cells from that sample were used for TCR beta sequencing. The Qiagen DNeasy Blood Extraction Kit was used to extract genomic DNA from the blood cell samples. In the germline V gene (reference sequence), CDR1 corresponds to LNHDA and CDR2 to SQIVND. Trimming costs V 7 bases and J 2 bases, and their ends lie 12 bases apart. The CDR3 contains 14 residues, cysteine and phenylalanine counted. The retained sequence is limited to the CDR3, 42 bases, with the frame set at the first base. Remarks on this clone: The antigen it recognizes is unknown. There are no base qualities to consult, and no much larger clone falls within one base.

The library was produced with the immunoSEQ multiplex PCR assay. The multiplex PCR relied on a mix of 60 forward primers for TCR Vbeta segments and 13 reverse primers for TCR Jbeta segments. The CDR3 region of rearranged TCR beta genes was amplified from genomic DNA by a multiplex PCR assay. Amplified TCR beta libraries were sequenced as 87-base-pair reads on the Illumina HiSeq System. On the authors' methods: A later analysis counted about 80 million unique TCR beta chains across the 500 to 850 repertoires, and some 11 million of these chains were shared by at least two donors. A nearest-neighbor algorithm error-corrected the raw reads and collapsed the reads into unique sequences, merging closely related sequences to remove PCR and sequencing errors. CDR3 sequences were aligned to IMGT reference sequences to assign V, D and J gene segments. Each retained sequence needed at least a six-nucleotide match to both a V gene segment and a J gene segment. A rearrangement counted as productive if the CDR3 had no stop codons and remained in frame with V and J, and every other rearrangement counted as non-productive. CDR3 was defined according to IMGT convention as the region running from the second conserved V-encoded cysteine to the conserved J-encoded phenylalanine. Sequences without an unambiguous match to a single V gene segment were excluded from the earlier analysis of almost 600 of the donors. In an earlier analysis of roughly 600 of the donors, a V segment was called functional when productive rearrangements were above 56.7%, and segregating when the standard deviation between donors exceeded 5%. A statistical classification framework was built to diagnose cytomegalovirus status from the catalog of TCR beta chain sequences. In a later analysis, V and J genes were assigned by comparing TCR nucleotide sequences against IMGT/GENE-DB human TR gene sequences. Using the TCRdist pipeline, a later analysis assigned CDR3 sequences along with most-parsimonious VDJ recombination scenarios. In a later analysis, every TCR beta chain was defined by the combination of its CDR3 amino acid sequence and its V-gene family, and reads without a unique V-gene family were dropped. A later analysis removed 550 to 700 highly shared, low-generation-probability nucleotide sequences to deal with suspected cross-contamination and a sequencing artifact. In a later analysis, a clonal expansion index for each public chain was calculated from normalized within-repertoire ranks of inferred template counts. In a later analysis, generation probabilities were computed using a VDJ recombination model fitted to out-of-frame rearrangements, and the results were checked against IGoR. In a later analysis, hypergeometric tests were used to score TCR-TCR, TCR-HLA and TCR-CMV co-occurrence, with a repertoire-size bias correction applied to TCR pairs. False discovery rates were estimated in a later analysis by permuting HLA or CMV assignments 20 times. In a later analysis, co-occurring TCRs were grouped with DBSCAN, and TCRdist sequence similarity was added when clustering was performed within HLA-allele-positive subsets. Co-occurrence clustering excluded repertoires with fewer than 30,000 or more than 120,000 public chains, plus five with anomalous nucleotide sharing. Entries here come from immuneACCESS through TCRdb and include only in-frame sequences with V and J called. Some clones fail to appear in such tables; in the studies checked, an unresolved V gene covers under half of the shortfall, and the cause of the remainder is unknown. V and J calls and clone size are as listed in that table; D and trimming were resolved from the DNA. The sample has over 80,000 clones on record, 75% to 80% of them singletons. In total, the top ten clones hold 5.5% to 7.5% of the sample.

This TCR was recovered from a female donor in good health and CMV-seronegative. Sequencing was carried out using PBMCs. The chain uses TRBV19 and TRBJ1-5; a weak D assignment points to TRBD1 (5 bases agree). Here the CDR3 is given as CASTWQGRNQPQHF. The bases read TGTGCCAGTACTTGGCAGGGTCGCAATCAGCCCCAGCATTTT.